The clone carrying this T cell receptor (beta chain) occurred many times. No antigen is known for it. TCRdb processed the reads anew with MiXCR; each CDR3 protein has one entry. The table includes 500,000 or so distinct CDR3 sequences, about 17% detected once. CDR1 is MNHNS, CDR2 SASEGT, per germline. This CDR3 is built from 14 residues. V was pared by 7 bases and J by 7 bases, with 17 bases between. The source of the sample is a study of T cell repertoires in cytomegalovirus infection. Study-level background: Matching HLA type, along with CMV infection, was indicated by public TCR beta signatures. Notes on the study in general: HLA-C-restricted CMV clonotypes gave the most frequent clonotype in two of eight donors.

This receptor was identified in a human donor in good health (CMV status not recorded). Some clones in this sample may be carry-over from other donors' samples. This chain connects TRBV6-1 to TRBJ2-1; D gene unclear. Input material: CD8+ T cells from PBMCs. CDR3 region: CASKLAETSNEQFF. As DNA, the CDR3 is TGTGCCAGCAAGTTGGCCGAGACGAGTAATGAGCAGTTCTTC.